This record looks at one T cell receptor (beta chain) sequence and its context. Positive CCR7 selection of CD45RO-negative cells yielded the naive CD8 cells, and terminally differentiated effector memory CD45RA+ cells were excluded. The entry originates in a study of shared clonotypes between healthy human individuals. This CDR3 spans 13 amino acids. Germline V gene sequence: CDR1 SGDLS, CDR2 YYNGEE. V shed 6 bases and J shed 7 bases, with 16 bases lying between them. Clones were read by immunoSEQ multiplex PCR, and TCRdb kept only the in-frame ones, dropping some. In the table there are about 2.2 million clones, roughly 93% of which are singletons.

The sample consisted of naive CD8+ T cells from PBMCs. This receptor was obtained from a man younger than 35 in good health. Some clones in this sample may be carry-over from other donors' samples. This chain uses TRBV9 with TRBJ1-1; D unresolved. The DNA of the CDR3 is TGTGCCAGCACCCCCCCGGGTAGACGTGAAGCTTTCTTT. Encoded protein: CASTPPGRREAFF.